These 25 T cell receptor beta chains were sequenced from one sample in a study of cytomegalovirus exposure and HLA in healthy donors. Data came from immunoSEQ multiplex PCR; TCRdb stores just in-frame clones and leaves some out. The sample contains 200,000 to 250,000 clones, over 80% of which appear only once. Sequenced: PBMCs. These receptors were obtained from a woman aged 30 to 39 in good health and CMV-seropositive.

V is TRBV5-1 and J is TRBJ2-7, with 8 bases aligning to TRBD2. Germline V CDR1 and CDR2: SGHRS, YFSETQ. This CDR3 region has 15 residues. J gave up 0 bases and V 2 bases, and 4 bases lay outside the gene matches. The CDR3 DNA sequence: TGCGCCAGCAGCTTCACTAGCGGCAGCTCCTACGAGCAGTACTTC. It encodes CASSFTSGSSYEQYF.

The V and J genes are TRBV11-2 and TRBJ2-2; 8 nucleotides line up with TRBD1. V lost 5 bases to trimming and J lost 6 bases; unmatched junction nucleotides: 11. The germline V gene has CDR1 SGHAT and CDR2 FQNNGV. This CDR3 is 16 amino acids long. The CDR3 sequence: CASSPSRTGFPGELFF. The CDR3 nucleotides read TGTGCCAGCAGCCCCTCCCGGACAGGGTTCCCCGGGGAGCTGTTTTTT. Filled out from reference TRBV11-2 and TRBJ2-2, the complete variable domain reads EAGVAQSPRYKIIEKRQSVAFWCNPISGHATLYWYQQILGQGPKLLIQFQNNGVVDDSQLPKDRFSAERLKGVDSTLKIQPAKLEDSAVYLCASSPSRTGFPGELFFGEGSRLTVL.

This sequence joins TRBV30 and TRBJ2-1; the D gene is possibly TRBD2 (6 bases). V lost 6 bases and J lost 4, with 16 bases in between. Germline loops: CDR1 GTSNPN, CDR2 SVGIG (reference sequence). This CDR3 is 14 amino acids long. In DNA, the CDR3 is TGTGCCTGCTTGCCCCGGGACTCGTACAATGAGCAGTTCTTC. As protein: CACLPRDSYNEQFF.

The chain couples TRBV15 to TRBJ2-7; D perhaps matches TRBD2 (5 bases). Germline V gene lookup returns CDR1 LNHNV and CDR2 YYDKDF (reference sequence). Trimming cost V 1 base and J 0 bases, with 10 bases left between them. The CDR3 consists of 15 residues. CDR3 sequence reads: CATSRVGESSYEQYF. The DNA for the CDR3 is TGTGCCACCAGCAGAGTTGGGGAGAGCTCCTACGAGCAGTACTTC.

This chain connects TRBV6-5 to TRBJ2-2, with 9 nucleotides matching TRBD2. CDR1 is MNHEY, CDR2 SVGAGI, per germline. Trimming took 0 bases from V and 6 from J; bases not matched to a gene: 5. The CDR3 is 16 residues long. CDR3 loop: CASSYSSGRFSGELFF. The CDR3 DNA reads as TGTGCCAGCAGTTACTCGAGCGGGAGGTTCTCCGGGGAGCTGTTTTTT.

This rearrangement joins TRBV4-1 to TRBJ2-1; TRBD1 agrees at 10 bases. CDR3 length: 15 residues. Germline V gene sequence: CDR1 MGHRA, CDR2 YSYEKL. V trimming: 2 bases; J trimming: 8 bases; junction bases outside the gene matches: 6. The CDR3, as DNA: TGCGCCAGCAGCCAACTGCGGACAGGGGGATATGAGCAGTTCTTC. Encoded protein: CASSQLRTGGYEQFF.

The chain couples TRBV12-5 to TRBJ2-7; D is possibly TRBD2 (6 bases). CDR3 length: 15 residues. V shed 3 bases and J shed 1 base, with 13 bases lying between them. Looked up from germline, CDR1 is LGHNT and CDR2 is FRNRAP. DNA of the CDR3: TGTGCTAGTGGTTTAGGCGGGACCATGTCCTACGAGCAGTACTTC. Translated: CASGLGGTMSYEQYF. Together with reference TRBV12-5 and TRBJ2-7, the CDR3 gives the full variable domain: DARVTQTPRHKVTEMGQEVTMRCQPILGHNTVFWYRQTMMQGLELLAYFRNRAPLDDSGMPKDRFSAEMPDATLATLKIQPSEPRDSAVYFCASGLGGTMSYEQYFGPGTRLTVT.

The chain joins TRBV2 to TRBJ2-3; D ambiguous. Per the germline V gene, CDR1 is SNHLY and CDR2 is FYNNEI. The CDR3 runs 12 residues. Trimming pared 6 bases from V and 6 bases from J, leaving 10 bases between. In nucleotides, the CDR3 is TGTGCCAGCAGCGAAATGGGGGATACGCAGTATTTT. This gives the protein CASSEMGDTQYF.

V and J are TRBV9 and TRBJ1-4, with D possibly being TRBD1 (6 bases). Trimming removed 2 bases at V and 0 bases at J, with 8 bases between. Germline V gene data show CDR1 as SGDLS and CDR2 as YYNGEE. The CDR3 spans 15 residues. DNA for the CDR3: TGTGCCAGCAGCGTGTCAGGGGCAACTAATGAAAAACTGTTTTTT. This sequence encodes CASSVSGATNEKLFF.

The rearrangement links TRBV27 to TRBJ2-3; either TRBD1 or TRBD2 may supply D (5 bases each). Germline lookup yields CDR1 MNHEY and CDR2 SMNVEV (reference sequence). Deletions cut 6 bases from V and 0 bases from J, with 13 bases between. The CDR3 runs to 15 residues. The chain's CDR3 is CASSPYEGSTDTQYF. DNA of the CDR3: TGTGCCAGCAGCCCCTACGAGGGGAGCACAGATACGCAGTATTTT.

This chain links TRBV2 with TRBJ2-5; 8 bases align to TRBD1. Germline loops: CDR1 SNHLY, CDR2 FYNNEI. V lost 5 bases to trimming and J lost 3 bases; unmatched junction nucleotides: 2. This CDR3 comprises 13 residues. The chain's CDR3 is CASSLQGEETQYF. DNA for the CDR3: TGTGCCAGCAGTCTACAGGGGGAAGAGACCCAGTACTTC.

V gene TRBV2 combines with J gene TRBJ2-6; D is perhaps TRBD2 (5 bases). Trimming removed 4 bases at V and 1 base at J, with 5 bases between. Germline lookup yields CDR1 SNHLY and CDR2 FYNNEI. This CDR3 has 14 residues. CDR3 loop: CASSGGSGANVLTF. The CDR3 DNA reads as TGTGCCAGCAGTGGCGGGTCTGGGGCCAACGTCCTGACTTTC.

As DNA, the CDR3 is TGCAGCGTGATCTTACTAGCGGGCTCCCCCTACGAGCAGTACTTC. Protein sequence: CSVILLAGSPYEQYF. V is TRBV29-1 and J is TRBJ2-7, with 9 nucleotides matching TRBD2. CDR3 length equals 15 residues. V shed 6 bases, J shed 2 bases, and the junction held 11 bases outside the gene matches. CDR1 and CDR2 from the germline V gene are SQVTM and ANQGSEA.

This chain's CDR3 is CASSLSPGQKNTEAFF. The CDR3 DNA is TGTGCCAGCAGCCTATCACCGGGACAGAAGAACACTGAAGCTTTCTTT. The rearrangement uses TRBV5-6 and TRBJ1-1, with 7 bases that match TRBD1. The CDR3 consists of 16 residues. The ends lost 4 bases at V and 1 base at J; junction bases unmatched: 10. The germline CDR1 and CDR2 sequences are SGHDT and YYEEEE.

The chain combines TRBV28 with TRBJ1-1; no reliable D call. Germline-derived CDR1 and CDR2 are MDHEN and SYDVKM. Trimming took 3 bases from V and 6 from J, leaving 8 bases between them. CDR3 length: 12 amino acids. CDR3 amino acids: CASSLSISEAFF. The CDR3, as DNA: TGTGCCAGCAGTTTGTCTATATCTGAAGCTTTCTTT.

The chain employs TRBV30 and TRBJ1-1; 7 bases match TRBD1. Germline V gene lookup returns CDR1 GTSNPN and CDR2 SVGIG (reference sequence). The CDR3 loop spans 13 amino acids. V lost 2 bases to trimming and J lost 5 bases; unmatched junction nucleotides: 5. The CDR3 region is CAWSISGQTEAFF. CDR3 DNA sequence: TGTGCCTGGAGTATCTCGGGACAGACTGAAGCTTTCTTT. The full variable domain, in which reference TRBV30 and TRBJ1-1 provide the parts outside the CDR3, is SQTIHQWPATLVQPVGSPLSLECTVEGTSNPNLYWYRQAAGRGLQLLFYSVGIGQISSEVPQNLSASRPQDRQFILSSKKLLLSDSGFYLCAWSISGQTEAFFGQGTRLTVV.

V usage is TRBV9 and J usage is TRBJ2-7, with D unresolved. Trimming stripped 1 base from V and 3 bases from J, with 8 bases between. CDR3 size: 13 residues. Germline values: CDR1 SGDLS, CDR2 YYNGEE. CDR3 region: CASSVSQGYEQYF. The CDR3 nucleotides are TGTGCCAGCAGCGTATCCCAAGGCTACGAGCAGTACTTC. The whole variable domain, filled in from reference TRBV9 and TRBJ2-7, reads DSGVTQTPKHLITATGQRVTLRCSPRSGDLSVYWYQQSLDQGLQFLIQYYNGEERAKGNILERFSAQQFPDLHSELNLSSLELGDSALYFCASSVSQGYEQYFGPGTRLTVT.

This clone appeared a single time. V is TRBV7-2 and J is TRBJ2-7; the match to TRBD1 covers 8 bases. The assigned J gene may be wrong: the sequence end matches TRBJ2-5 better. Germline lookup yields CDR1 SGHTA and CDR2 FQGNSA. The CDR3 extends over 14 amino acids. The CDR3 sequence is CASSLSPGQGTQYF. Here the CDR3 DNA reads TGTGCCAGCAGCTTATCCCCAGGACAGGGGACCCAGTACTTC.

This chain links TRBV11-2 with TRBJ2-2; D not certain. Germline CDR1 is SGHAT and CDR2 is FQNNGV. V lost 1 base and J 7 bases, leaving 4 bases between the germline ends. This CDR3 contains 12 residues. Here the CDR3 reads CASSLGFGELFF. In DNA, the CDR3 is TGTGCCAGCAGCTTAGGTTTCGGGGAGCTGTTTTTT.

The V call is TRBV5-1, the J call TRBJ1-1; weak D call: TRBD1 (6 bases). V lost 3 bases and J lost 4, with 10 bases in between. Germline V gene data show CDR1 as SGHRS and CDR2 as YFSETQ. The CDR3 loop spans 13 amino acids. The CDR3 DNA follows: TGCGCCAGCAGCTCAGGGGAGACCACTGAAGCTTTCTTT. Its translation: CASSSGETTEAFF.

CDR3 bases: TGTGCCAGCAGCCCAAAGGAGGGATACTACGAGCAGTACTTC. As protein: CASSPKEGYYEQYF. This sequence joins TRBV11-3 and TRBJ2-7, with D possibly TRBD2 on 6 matching bases. V was trimmed by 5 bases and J by 3 bases, leaving 14 bases between them. Germline V gene lookup returns CDR1 SGHNT and CDR2 YENEEA. The CDR3 length is 14 residues.

The chain joins TRBV6-1 to TRBJ1-4; the D is unclear. The length of the CDR3 is 16 residues. The V and J ends lost 2 bases and 0 bases respectively, with 10 bases between them. Germline V lookup: CDR1 MNHNS, CDR2 SASEGT. The CDR3 region has the DNA TGTGCCAGCAGTGAAATCCGGAGCTCAACTAATGAAAAACTGTTTTTT. As protein: CASSEIRSSTNEKLFF.

As regards this clone: One junction end does not reproduce the germline sequence, and a read error may be involved. The chain combines TRBV7-7 with TRBJ2-2, with D perhaps matching TRBD1 or TRBD2 (7 bases each). This CDR3 has 17 amino acids. In germline, CDR1 is SSHAT, CDR2 FNYEAQ (reference sequence). As DNA, the CDR3 is TGTGCTAGCAGCCAGGCGGGAGACGACAGGGTTGGCGGGGAGCTGTTTTTT. Amino acids: CASSQAGDDRVGGELFF.

The chain recombines TRBV6-5 with TRBJ1-1; possible D gene TRBD1, 5 bases. Germline V CDR1 and CDR2: MNHEY, SVGAGI. The CDR3 is 13 residues long. Trimming shortened V by 2 bases and J by 5 bases, and 9 bases separated the two germline ends. CDR3 amino acids: CASSYESGTEAFF. The CDR3 nucleotides are TGTGCCAGCAGTTACGAGTCAGGGACTGAAGCTTTCTTT.

V gene TRBV28 combines with J gene TRBJ2-7; D gene uncertain. CDR1 and CDR2 (germline): MDHEN, SYDVKM. The CDR3 covers 14 residues. The V gene lost 3 bases and the J gene lost 4 bases, with 13 bases spanning the gap. CDR3: CASSFLRSGYEQYF. As DNA, the CDR3 is TGTGCCAGCAGTTTCTTGCGGAGTGGGTACGAGCAGTACTTC.